This T cell receptor (beta chain) derives from a study of shared clonotypes between healthy human individuals. Sequencing used immunoSEQ multiplex PCR; TCRdb keeps in-frame clones, though not all of them. The repertoire consists of about 1.9 million clones, with 85% to 95% occurring once and the leading ten covering over 1.5%. The V end lost 4 bases, the J end lost 6 bases, and 9 bases lay between the germline ends. CDR3 size: 12 residues. Germline V gene sequence: CDR1 LNHDA, CDR2 SQIVND (reference sequence). Naive CD8 populations comprised CD45RO-negative cells positively selected for CCR7, excluding terminally differentiated effector memory CD45RA+ cells.

This clonotype was sampled from a man between 18 and 29 years old in good health. Some clones in this sample may be carry-over from other donors' samples. The specimen sequenced was naive CD8+ T cells from PBMCs. The chain couples TRBV19 to TRBJ1-1; no clear D. The CDR3 DNA reads TGTGCCAGTAGTAGCCCGAGGGCTGAAGCTTTCTTT. This translates into CASSSPRAEAFF.